Sequencing of this TCR beta chain was carried out in a study of T cell repertoires in cytomegalovirus infection. The germline gives CDR1 SGHTA, CDR2 FQGNSA. The ends were cut back, 0 bases at V and 3 bases at J, with 14 bases in the middle. The length of the CDR3 is 16 residues. Comment on this clonotype: Its matching antigen is unknown.

TCRdb passed the reads through MiXCR, listing each CDR3 protein once. The sample contains about 740,000 distinct CDR3 sequences, around a third of which appear only once. Specimen: cultured PBMCs, collected from culture after CMV antigen stimulation. This clonotype was sampled from a human donor in good health (CMV status not recorded). Some clones in this sample may be carry-over from other donors' samples. V usage is TRBV7-2 and J usage is TRBJ2-5; TRBD2 is a possible D gene (6 bases). CDR3 amino acids: CASSLAGGIVKETQYF. For the CDR3, the DNA is TGTGCCAGCAGCTTAGCGGGAGGTATCGTTAAAGAGACCCAGTACTTC. The entire variable domain, with the rest obtained from reference TRBV7-2 and TRBJ2-5, is as follows: GAGVSQSPSNKVTEKGKDVELRCDPISGHTALYWYRQSLGQGLEFLIYFQGNSAPDKSGLPSDRFSAERTGGSVSTLTIQRTQQEDSAVYLCASSLAGGIVKETQYFGPGTRLLVL.